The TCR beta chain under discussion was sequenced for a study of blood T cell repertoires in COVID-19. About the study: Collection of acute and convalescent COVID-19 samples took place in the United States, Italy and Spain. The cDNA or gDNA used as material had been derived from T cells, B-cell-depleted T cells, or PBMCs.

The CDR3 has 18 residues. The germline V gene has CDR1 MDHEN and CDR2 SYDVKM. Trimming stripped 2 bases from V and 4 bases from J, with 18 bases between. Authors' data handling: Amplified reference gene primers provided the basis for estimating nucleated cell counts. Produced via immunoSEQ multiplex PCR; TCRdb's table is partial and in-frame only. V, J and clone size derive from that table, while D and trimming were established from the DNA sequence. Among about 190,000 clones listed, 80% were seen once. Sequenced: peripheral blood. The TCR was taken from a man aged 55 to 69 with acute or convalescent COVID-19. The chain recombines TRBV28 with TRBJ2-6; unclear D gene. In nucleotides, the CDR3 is TGTGCCAGCAGTTTAAGCGCCCGGTTCGGAGCAGGGGCCAACGTCCTGACTTTC. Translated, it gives CASSLSARFGAGANVLTF. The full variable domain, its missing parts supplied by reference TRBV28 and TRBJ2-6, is DVKVTQSSRYLVKRTGEKVFLECVQDMDHENMFWYRQDPGLGLRLIYFSYDVKMKEKGDIPEGYSVSREKKERFSLILESASTNQTSMYLCASSLSARFGAGANVLTFGAGSRLTVL.